This T cell receptor beta chain originates from a study of type 1 regulatory T cells. Study overall: T-allo10 is a Tr1-enriched, alloantigen-specific CD4 T cell product made in vitro.

One entry per CDR3 protein results from TCRdb running MiXCR on the reads. The sample yields approximately 90,000 distinct CDR3 sequences, roughly 28% seen once. This clonotype was observed a handful of times. The V gene's germline CDR1 is MNHNY and CDR2 SVGAGI (reference sequence). Trimming took 2 bases from V and 5 from J, leaving 11 bases between them. This CDR3 comprises 14 residues. The genes are TRBV6-6 and TRBJ2-3, with D unclear. The sample consisted of CD4+ T cells, either the whole sample or a sorted fraction (not recorded which). The sequence was collected from a human donor in good health. CDR3: CASSYPGELDTQYF. As DNA, the CDR3 is TGTGCCAGCAGTTACCCAGGCGAGTTAGATACGCAGTATTTT.